Listed below are T cell receptor beta chains from one sample, sequenced in a study of T cells after yellow fever vaccination. A single record per CDR3 protein comes from TCRdb applying MiXCR to the 5' RACE reads. The table has 120,000 to 150,000 distinct CDR3 sequences, around 7.7% seen once. The sample here was CD4+ T cells sorted from PBMCs, taken 5 days after the yellow fever booster vaccination. These receptors originate from a man aged 30 to 45 who received the YFV17D yellow fever vaccine. Each CDR3 is given with its conserved first and last residue. D genes are given only for firm matches. Some rows have no size entry. The others give once, few or many, or a class for an expanded clone.

CDR3nt: TGTGCCAGTAGTTCGGGACATACGCAGTATTTT
CDR3aa: CASSSGHTQYF
v_gene: TRBV19
abundance: many
j_gene: TRBJ2-3
d_gene: NA
len: 11

CDR3nt: TGTGCCAGGAAGCCTCGAGGGGAACCATGCCAAGAGACCCAGTACTTC
CDR3aa: CARKPRGEPCQETQYF
v_gene: TRBV6-1
abundance: many
j_gene: TRBJ2-5
d_gene: NA
len: 16

CDR3nt: TGTGCCAGCAGCCTTGGACGTGGCAGGCAAGAGACCCAGTACTTC
CDR3aa: CASSLGRGRQETQYF
v_gene: TRBV3-1
abundance: many
j_gene: TRBJ2-5
d_gene: NA
len: 15

CDR3nt: TGTGCCAGCAGCTCCCTACCCGGGACAGGGCCATACGAGCAGTACTTC
CDR3aa: CASSSLPGTGPYEQYF
v_gene: TRBV7-9
abundance: NA
j_gene: TRBJ2-7
d_gene: TRBD1
len: 16

CDR3nt: TGCGCCAGCAGCTTGGAGGGACAGGGGTATGGAAACACCATATATTTT
CDR3aa: CASSLEGQGYGNTIYF
v_gene: TRBV5-1
abundance: NA
j_gene: TRBJ1-3
d_gene: TRBD1
len: 16

CDR3nt: TGCAGTGCTACTGATGTGAGCTCTGGAAACACCATATATTTT
CDR3aa: CSATDVSSGNTIYF
v_gene: TRBV20-1
abundance: many
j_gene: TRBJ1-3
d_gene: NA
len: 14

CDR3nt: TGTGCCAGCAGCTCCTACGGGACAGGGGTTCTTGGCTACACCTTC
CDR3aa: CASSSYGTGVLGYTF
v_gene: TRBV6-5
abundance: many
j_gene: TRBJ1-2
d_gene: TRBD1
len: 15

CDR3nt: TGCAGTTCTTACAGGGACAATGAGCAGTTCTTC
CDR3aa: CSSYRDNEQFF
v_gene: TRBV20-1
abundance: many
j_gene: TRBJ2-1
d_gene: NA
len: 11

CDR3nt: TGTGCCAGCAGCTTACGACTAGCGGCTACGCAGTATTTT
CDR3aa: CASSLRLAATQYF
v_gene: TRBV11-2
abundance: many
j_gene: TRBJ2-3
d_gene: TRBD2
len: 13

CDR3nt: TGTGCCAGTAGTAGGTCCCTAGCGGGAGTTAGTGAGCAGTTCTTC
CDR3aa: CASSRSLAGVSEQFF
v_gene: TRBV19
abundance: few
j_gene: TRBJ2-1
d_gene: TRBD2
len: 15

CDR3nt: TGTGCCAGCTCACCCGGACTAGCGGGATACTACGAGCAGTACTTC
CDR3aa: CASSPGLAGYYEQYF
v_gene: TRBV18
abundance: many
j_gene: TRBJ2-7
d_gene: TRBD2
len: 15

CDR3nt: TGTGCCACCAGTGATCCTAGCGGGAGTGGGGAGACCCAGTACTTC
CDR3aa: CATSDPSGSGETQYF
v_gene: TRBV24-1
abundance: many
j_gene: TRBJ2-5
d_gene: TRBD2
len: 15

CDR3nt: TGTGCCAGCTCACCTTCCCCCGCTGCTAGCACCTCCAATGAGCAGTTCTTC
CDR3aa: CASSPSPAASTSNEQFF
v_gene: TRBV18
abundance: many
j_gene: TRBJ2-1
d_gene: NA
len: 17

CDR3nt: TGTGCCAGCACCCGTGGAGTCCTCTTCTACAATGAGCAGTTCTTC
CDR3aa: CASTRGVLFYNEQFF
v_gene: TRBV5-8
abundance: few
j_gene: TRBJ2-1
d_gene: NA
len: 15

CDR3nt: TGCGCCAGCAGCTTGGCAGGCGGGTGGACCTACGAGCAGTACTTC
CDR3aa: CASSLAGGWTYEQYF
v_gene: TRBV5-1
abundance: many
j_gene: TRBJ2-7
d_gene: NA
len: 15

CDR3nt: TGCGCCAGCAGCTCACGACTAGCGGGTATCTACGAGCAGTACTTC
CDR3aa: CASSSRLAGIYEQYF
v_gene: TRBV4-3
abundance: many
j_gene: TRBJ2-7
d_gene: TRBD2
len: 15

CDR3nt: TGTGCCTGGGGACTAGCGAGAGATACGCAGTATTTT
CDR3aa: CAWGLARDTQYF
v_gene: TRBV30
abundance: many
j_gene: TRBJ2-3
d_gene: TRBD2
len: 12

CDR3nt: TGTGCCACCAGCAGATCCGACAGAATCTATGGCTACACCTTC
CDR3aa: CATSRSDRIYGYTF
v_gene: TRBV15
abundance: many
j_gene: TRBJ1-2
d_gene: NA
len: 14

CDR3nt: TGCGCCAGCAGCTTGGGGGGGGGGACTAGCGGGGCAAGCTCCTACAATGAGCAGTTCTTC
CDR3aa: CASSLGGGTSGASSYNEQFF
v_gene: TRBV5-1
abundance: NA
j_gene: TRBJ2-1
d_gene: TRBD2
len: 20

CDR3nt: TGTGCCAGCAGCCAAGTGTACCTAGCCAAAAACATTCAGTACTTC
CDR3aa: CASSQVYLAKNIQYF
v_gene: TRBV3-1
abundance: NA
j_gene: TRBJ2-4
d_gene: NA
len: 15

CDR3nt: TGTGCCAGCAGTTACTCCGACAGGACCGAAGCTTTCTTT
CDR3aa: CASSYSDRTEAFF
v_gene: TRBV6-2/TRBV6-3
abundance: many
j_gene: TRBJ1-1
d_gene: NA
len: 13